The rows below give T cell receptor beta chains drawn from one sample of a study of control samples from healthy donors and cancer patients. Sequenced by immunoSEQ multiplex PCR; TCRdb stores in-frame clones only, minus some. The sample consists of approximately 190,000 clones, around 93% of them appearing once. The source material was blood. These receptors originate from a man between 25 and 39 years old in good health. Both conserved end residues are part of each CDR3. The order of the fields is clone size, V gene, D gene, J gene, CDR3 protein, CDR3 DNA. A D gene is named only where the DNA matches it firmly. Clone size is given for some rows only: seen once, a few or many times, or a class if the clone is expanded.

.	TRBV7-8	TRBD1	TRBJ1-4	CASSLARTGGASSEKLFF	TGTGCCAGCAGCTTAGCTAGGACAGGGGGCGCTTCAAGTGAAAAACTGTTTTTT
.	TRBV6-5	.	TRBJ2-3	CASSYSIGPAPDTQYF	TGTGCCAGCAGTTACTCGATTGGCCCAGCTCCAGATACGCAGTATTTT
.	TRBV6-5	.	TRBJ1-5	CASTGWGSNQPQHF	TGTGCAAGCACCGGCTGGGGGAGCAATCAGCCCCAGCATTTT
.	TRBV7-9	.	TRBJ1-1	CASQHVGDAEAFF	TGTGCCAGTCAACACGTGGGGGACGCTGAAGCTTTCTTT
once	TRBV9	.	TRBJ1-2	CASSVGRANYGYTF	TGTGCCAGCAGCGTAGGGAGAGCTAACTATGGCTACACCTTC
.	TRBV5-6	TRBD1	TRBJ2-1	CASSLDRAYNEQFF	TGTGCCAGCAGCCTCGACAGGGCCTACAATGAGCAGTTCTTC
.	TRBV2	TRBD1	TRBJ2-7	CASLKGAPYEQYF	TGTGCCAGCCTGAAGGGGGCCCCTTACGAGCAGTACTTC
.	TRBV27	.	TRBJ2-1	CASSSQGYNEQFF	TGTGCCAGCAGTTCACAGGGTTACAATGAGCAGTTCTTC
.	TRBV5-6	.	TRBJ2-1	CASSPVEFYNEQFF	TGTGCCAGCAGCCCGGTTGAGTTCTACAATGAGCAGTTCTTC
.	TRBV29-1	.	TRBJ1-2	CSAALRQNNYGYTF	TGCAGCGCAGCCCTAAGGCAGAATAACTATGGCTACACCTTC
.	TRBV19	.	TRBJ2-1	CAMPRRRRPYNEQFF	TGTGCCATGCCCCGCCGCCGCCGGCCCTACAATGAGCAGTTCTTC
.	TRBV28	.	TRBJ1-5	CASGDSNQPQHF	TGTGCCAGCGGGGACAGCAATCAGCCCCAGCATTTT
.	TRBV24-1	.	TRBJ2-2	CATSDSVRGWGTGELFF	TGTGCCACCAGTGATTCGGTACGGGGCTGGGGGACCGGGGAGCTGTTTTTT
few	TRBV6-5	.	TRBJ1-1	CASPAAGGRNTEAFF	TGTGCCAGCCCAGCGGCGGGGGGAAGGAACACTGAAGCTTTCTTT
once	TRBV24-1	.	TRBJ1-2	CATSERQGSGYTF	TGTGCCACCAGTGAGAGACAAGGGTCTGGCTACACCTTC
.	TRBV2	.	TRBJ1-1	CASSENGSRKAFF	TGTGCCAGCAGTGAAAATGGCAGTCGAAAGGCTTTCTTT
.	TRBV19	TRBD1	TRBJ1-5	CASSSTGDQPQHF	TGTGCCAGTAGTAGTACAGGGGATCAGCCCCAGCATTTT
.	TRBV4-1	.	TRBJ2-3	CASSQEDRITDTQYF	TGCGCCAGCAGCCAAGAAGACCGAATCACAGATACGCAGTATTTT
once	TRBV15	TRBD1	TRBJ2-7	CATSRGGTGLRSYEQYF	TGTGCCACCAGCAGAGGCGGGACAGGCCTTCGATCCTACGAGCAGTACTTC
.	TRBV28	.	TRBJ1-6	CASSKGLRYNSPLHF	TGTGCCAGCAGCAAGGGGTTGCGCTATAATTCACCCCTCCACTTT
.	TRBV7-9	.	TRBJ1-1	CASSQEVTATEAFF	TGTGCCAGCAGCCAAGAGGTCACAGCAACTGAAGCTTTCTTT
.	TRBV5-1	TRBD2	TRBJ2-7	CASSPGLAGGEYEQYF	TGCGCCAGCAGCCCGGGACTAGCGGGGGGCGAGTACGAGCAGTACTTC
few	TRBV7-8	TRBD2	TRBJ2-4	CASSPWGLAGGSKNIQYF	TGTGCCAGCAGCCCGTGGGGACTAGCGGGGGGGTCCAAAAACATTCAGTACTTC
.	TRBV12-3/TRBV12-4	TRBD1	TRBJ2-7	CASSSNRGEQYF	TGTGCCAGCAGTAGCAACAGGGGCGAGCAGTACTTC
.	TRBV5-1	.	TRBJ2-1	CASRIFDNEQFF	TGCGCCAGCAGAATTTTCGACAATGAGCAGTTCTTC
.	TRBV24-1	.	TRBJ2-1	CATSDSPGVGEQFF	TGTGCCACCAGTGATTCCCCTGGGGTCGGTGAGCAGTTCTTC
.	TRBV2	TRBD2	TRBJ2-3	CASSDGRPGDTQYF	TGTGCCAGCAGTGACGGGAGGCCGGGAGATACGCAGTATTTT
.	TRBV6-1	TRBD1	TRBJ2-4	CASSEAHRGLAKNIQYF	TGTGCCAGCAGTGAAGCGCACAGGGGGCTAGCCAAAAACATTCAGTACTTC
.	TRBV3-1/TRBV3-2	TRBD1	TRBJ2-1	CASSQAVAGGQFF	TGTGCCAGCAGCCAGGCCGTGGCAGGGGGGCAGTTCTTC
.	TRBV19	.	TRBJ1-2	CASSQSGYYGYTF	TGTGCCAGTAGTCAATCGGGGTACTATGGCTACACCTTC
.	TRBV5-6	.	TRBJ1-1	CASSLDRPNTEAFF	TGTGCCAGCAGCCTCGACAGACCGAACACTGAAGCTTTCTTT
.	TRBV23-1	.	TRBJ2-1	CASSLGMGNEQFF	TGCGCCAGCAGTCTGGGCATGGGCAATGAGCAGTTCTTC
.	TRBV20-1	.	TRBJ1-2	CSASSTTNYGYTF	TGCAGTGCTAGTAGCACGACTAACTATGGCTACACCTTC
.	TRBV5-1	.	TRBJ2-1	CASEKDHEQFF	TGCGCCAGCGAGAAGGATCATGAGCAGTTCTTC
.	TRBV29-1	TRBD1	TRBJ2-1	CSVVGRDRPYNEQFF	TGCAGCGTTGTAGGTAGGGACAGACCCTACAATGAGCAGTTCTTC